This T cell receptor beta chain emerged from a study of T cells after posttransplantation cyclophosphamide. V lost 2 bases and J lost 8; bases outside the gene matches: 11. The CDR3 consists of 15 residues. Germline lookup yields CDR1 KGHSH and CDR2 LQKENI. Concerning this clone: The antigen is unknown.

Study results and limitations: Donor-recipient repertoire similarity was low at 1-2 months, rising over year one.

Generated by immunoSEQ multiplex PCR, the TCRdb table keeps only in-frame clones and is missing some. The table has about 20,000 clones, 80% to 90% seen once; the top ten hold 1.5% to 2%. Controls had myeloablative marrow grafts with methotrexate and calcineurin inhibitor, sampled at 1 year. This chain links TRBV18 with TRBJ1-2, with 7 bases identical to TRBD1. This receptor was taken from a female patient between 30 and 39 years old who received an allogeneic stem cell transplant from an unrelated donor, was CMV-positive, and had acute and chronic GVHD. The graft donor may have given rise to some T cells. The sample consisted of PBMCs, taken just over 350 days after allogeneic stem cell transplant with calcineurin inhibitor and methotrexate. The CDR3 region is CASSPNFGDRGGYTF. In DNA, the CDR3 is TGTGCCAGCTCACCAAACTTTGGGGACAGAGGAGGCTACACCTTC.